This T cell receptor beta chain is from a study of blood T cell repertoires in COVID-19. The overall study: Sample material is recorded as cDNA or gDNA derived from T cells, B-cell-depleted T cells, or PBMCs.

Authors' data handling: Estimated nucleated cell counts came from reference gene primer amplification. Sequenced by immunoSEQ multiplex PCR; TCRdb stores in-frame clones only, minus some. The V and J calls and clone size come from that table; D and trimming were worked out from the DNA. The repertoire consists of about 370,000 clones, with around 87% occurring once and the leading ten covering roughly 10%. The CDR3 is made up of 13 amino acids. The germline gives CDR1 ENHRY, CDR2 SYGVKD. The junction had 5 bases not matched to a gene; V was cut back by 9 bases and J by 2 bases. This clonotype was sampled from a woman in her twenties or thirties with COVID-19, enrolled during active disease. The chain recombines TRBV10-3 with TRBJ2-7; 9 bases agree with TRBD1. Sample: peripheral blood. The CDR3 is CAIGDRAAYEQYF. For the CDR3, the DNA is TGTGCCATTGGGGACAGGGCAGCCTACGAGCAGTACTTC.